Each of the 30 T cell receptor beta chains below was sequenced from the same sample in a study of identical twins. TCRdb re-called the 5' RACE reads through MiXCR, storing one row per CDR3 protein. The table shows about 200,000 distinct CDR3 sequences, with 5% to 7% occurring only once. These data are also associated with another study on T cells expressing NK-cell markers.

Sequenced: CD8+ T cells sorted from blood. The receptors stem from a woman under 30 in good health.

This clonotype has only a few counts. This chain joins TRBV20-1 and TRBJ2-1; 7 bases agree with TRBD2. J was trimmed by 9 bases and V by 5 bases; bases with no gene match: 16. CDR1 and CDR2 from the germline V gene are DFQATT and SNEGSKA (reference sequence). The CDR3 is 15 amino acids. The CDR3 nucleotides read TGCAGTGCTCTAGGTTTCCTAACTAGCGACACTGAGCAGTTCTTC. This gives the protein CSALGFLTSDTEQFF.

The sample holds many counts of this clonotype. The chain recombines TRBV9 with TRBJ2-3; D perhaps matches TRBD2 (5 bases). The CDR3 consists of 13 residues. Trimming took off 6 bases at V and 2 bases at J, with 10 bases between the two ends. Germline V lookup: CDR1 SGDLS, CDR2 YYNGEE. The CDR3 sequence is CASNGEHTDTQYF. CDR3 DNA: TGTGCCAGCAACGGGGAGCACACAGATACGCAGTATTTT.

The V call is TRBV27, the J call TRBJ2-7; TRBD2 might be the D (6 bases). Germline loops: CDR1 MNHEY, CDR2 SMNVEV (reference sequence). This CDR3 comprises 15 residues. Trimming took 3 bases from V and 3 from J, leaving 15 bases between them. CDR3 coding DNA: TGTGCCAGCAGTTTGTCCGGGGGTATCGTCTACGAGCAGTACTTC. Translated: CASSLSGGIVYEQYF.

This chain joins TRBV12-3 or TRBV12-4 and TRBJ1-2; 7 positions agree with TRBD1. The V and J ends lost 5 bases and 6 bases, in that order; junction bases with no gene match: 6. This CDR3 is 13 amino acids long. The CDR3 sequence: CASSDRVTNGYTF. The CDR3, as DNA: TGTGCCAGCAGTGACAGGGTTACGAATGGCTACACCTTC.

A remark on this clonotype: This may arise from a read error, as a much more abundant clone is one base away. V usage is TRBV4-3 and J usage is TRBJ2-1, with 7 bases that match TRBD2. The CDR3 covers 15 residues. The V and J ends lost 0 bases and 9 bases, in that order; junction bases with no gene match: 8. CDR1 and CDR2 (germline): LGHNA, YSLEER. CDR3 sequence: CASSQDETGGCEQFF. CDR3 sequence (DNA): TGCGCCAGCAGCCAAGATGAAACGGGAGGTTGTGAGCAGTTCTTC.

This clonotype has only a few counts. The V and J genes are TRBV12-3 or TRBV12-4 and TRBJ2-1; D not certain. V lost 4 bases and J lost 5, with 15 bases in between. The CDR3 totals 15 residues. CDR3 in amino acids: CASSSPVWEDNEQFF. The CDR3 DNA sequence: TGTGCCAGCAGTTCCCCCGTTTGGGAAGACAATGAGCAGTTCTTC.

The sample holds many counts of this clonotype. The chain has TRBV28 and TRBJ2-7; the D is unclear. The CDR3 has 14 amino acids. Germline loops: CDR1 MDHEN, CDR2 SYDVKM. The ends were cut back, 4 bases at V and 2 bases at J, with 12 bases in the middle. The CDR3 DNA reads TGTGCCAGCAGTTCTAAATTTTTACCCTACGAGCAGTACTTC. Residues: CASSSKFLPYEQYF.

This clonotype has more than one count but fewer than ten. This rearrangement joins TRBV13 to TRBJ1-2; 7 bases fit TRBD1. Germline-derived CDR1 and CDR2 are PRHDT and FYEKMQ (reference sequence). The CDR3 consists of 15 residues. Unmatched junction bases numbered 11, after V lost 5 bases and J lost 5 bases. Here the CDR3 reads CASSLGTDLEYGYTF. The CDR3 DNA reads TGTGCCAGCAGCCTTGGGACAGATCTAGAGTATGGCTACACCTTC.

This clonotype occurred a few times. The chain carries TRBV5-5 and TRBJ1-1; TRBD1 might be the D (6 bases). The CDR3 sequence is 15 residues long. The V gene's germline CDR1 is SGHKS and CDR2 YYEKEE (reference sequence). Trimming removed 0 bases at V and 6 bases at J, with 15 bases between. DNA of the CDR3: TGTGCCAGCAGCTTGGGGGTCAGGGGTCAGGCTGAAGCTTTCTTT. Its translation: CASSLGVRGQAEAFF.

This clonotype was detected ten times or more. V is TRBV18 and J is TRBJ2-7; the D is unclear. This CDR3 comprises 12 residues. The V end lost 2 bases, the J end lost 2 bases, and 4 bases lay between the germline ends. From germline, CDR1 is KGHSH and CDR2 LQKENI. DNA for the CDR3: TGTGCCAGCTCACCAACAACCTACGAGCAGTACTTC. This codes for CASSPTTYEQYF.

This clonotype was seen a few times. The chain is built from TRBV3-1 and TRBJ2-2, with 10 bases matching TRBD2. This CDR3 is 17 amino acids long. Trimming took 2 bases from V and 6 from J; bases not matched to a gene: 9. Germline V lookup: CDR1 LGHDT, CDR2 YNNKEL (reference sequence). The CDR3 region is CASSQPTPSGGAGELFF. CDR3 nucleotide sequence: TGTGCCAGCAGCCAACCTACCCCCAGCGGGGGGGCCGGGGAGCTGTTTTTT.

This clonotype came up a few times. This chain links TRBV2 with TRBJ1-4; weak D call: TRBD1 (6 bases). This CDR3 contains 14 residues. V was pared by 4 bases and J by 6 bases, with 12 bases between. The germline gives CDR1 SNHLY, CDR2 FYNNEI. Here the CDR3 DNA reads TGTGCCAGCAGTGGTGGGGGGCAGGATGAAAAACTGTTTTTT. It encodes CASSGGGQDEKLFF.

V and J are TRBV20-1 and TRBJ1-1; no definite D call. Trimming took off 1 base at V and 8 bases at J, with 11 bases between the two ends. CDR1 and CDR2 from the germline V gene are DFQATT and SNEGSKA (reference sequence). This CDR3 comprises 12 residues. CDR3 region: CSARVQSPEAFF. CDR3 DNA sequence: TGCAGTGCTAGAGTGCAGTCCCCCGAAGCTTTCTTT.

This clonotype was counted a few times. This CDR3 reads CASSLVSGNGYTF. DNA of the CDR3: TGTGCCAGCAGCTTGGTGTCCGGGAATGGCTACACCTTC. The chain links TRBV5-5 to TRBJ1-2, with D unresolved. The CDR3 has 13 residues. V was cut by 0 bases and J by 6 bases, with 9 bases left in between. The germline V gene has CDR1 SGHKS and CDR2 YYEKEE (reference sequence).

This clonotype occurred many times. At one of its ends the junction is not consistent with the germline gene, which may arise from a read error. The chain is built from TRBV27 and TRBJ1-2, with 7 bases matching TRBD1. The CDR3 length is 11 residues. Germline lookup yields CDR1 MNHEY and CDR2 SMNVEV (reference sequence). CDR3 residues: CASGTAPSYYF. The CDR3 DNA reads as TGTGCCAGCGGGACAGCTCCTTCCTACTACTTC.

The V call is TRBV12-3 or TRBV12-4, the J call TRBJ2-3; 9 bases line up with TRBD2. With 5 bases clipped from V and 2 bases from J, the junction kept 5 bases outside the gene matches. This CDR3 spans 15 amino acids. The CDR3 bases are TGTGCCAGCAGTCCTCTAGCGGGACACACAGATACGCAGTATTTT. The encoded protein is CASSPLAGHTDTQYF.

The V gene is TRBV13, the J gene TRBJ2-7; 7 positions agree with TRBD1. This CDR3 contains 13 residues. The V gene end was trimmed by 5 bases and the J gene end by 2 bases; junction bases not matched to a gene: 3. Germline V lookup: CDR1 PRHDT, CDR2 FYEKMQ (reference sequence). Here the CDR3 DNA reads TGTGCCAGCAGCAACAGGGGTCCCTACGAGCAGTACTTC. It codes for CASSNRGPYEQYF.

This clonotype was observed a handful of times. The V call is TRBV6-2 or TRBV6-3, the J call TRBJ1-5, with 11 bases fitting TRBD1. Per the germline V gene, CDR1 is MNHEY and CDR2 is SVGEGT. This CDR3 spans 21 amino acids. V lost 5 bases to trimming and J lost 2 bases; unmatched junction nucleotides: 20. CDR3: CASSRGQGAGGENRGNQPQHF. The CDR3 DNA follows: TGTGCCAGCAGTCGCGGACAGGGGGCAGGAGGGGAGAATAGAGGCAATCAGCCCCAGCATTTT.

As DNA, the CDR3 is TGTGCCAGTGGGGGACAGGACACAGATACGCAGTATTTT. This sequence encodes CASGGQDTDTQYF. The chain links TRBV7-9 to TRBJ2-3, with TRBD1 matching over 8 bases. Per germline, CDR1 SEHNR and CDR2 FQNEAQ (reference sequence). CDR3 size: 13 residues. After removal of 9 bases from V and 2 bases from J, the junction contained 4 bases not matched to a gene. The whole variable domain, remainder taken from reference TRBV7-9 and TRBJ2-3, is DTGVSQNPRHKITKRGQNVTFRCDPISEHNRLYWYRQTLGQGPEFLTYFQNEAQLEKSRLLSDRFSAERPKGSFSTLEIQRTEQGDSAMYLCASGGQDTDTQYFGPGTRLTVL.

This clonotype was counted at least ten times. The V and J genes are TRBV12-3 or TRBV12-4 and TRBJ2-2, with unresolved D. V gave up 6 bases and J gave up 10 bases, with 9 bases separating them. This CDR3 spans 11 amino acids. The CDR3 DNA sequence: TGTGCCAGCAGGAGTCCCGAGGAGCTGTTTTTT. Translation gives CASRSPEELFF.

The gene calls are TRBV20-1 and TRBJ1-1; D is unresolved. The CDR3 is 11 residues long. Germline loops: CDR1 DFQATT, CDR2 SNEGSKA (reference sequence). The CDR3 DNA is TGCGGAGGAATCGGTGACACTGAAGCTTTCTTT. Protein: CGGIGDTEAFF.

This clonotype has at least ten counts. This chain joins TRBV7-6 and TRBJ1-1, with unresolved D. Germline CDR1 SGHVS, CDR2 FNYEAQ. The CDR3 spans 12 residues. Deletions cut 1 base from V and 7 bases from J, with 7 bases between. The CDR3 bases are TGTGCCAGCAGCTTAGTGGGGAGTGAAGCTTTCTTT. It codes for CASSLVGSEAFF.

This clonotype appeared many times. The chain uses TRBV4-1 and TRBJ2-5, with TRBD2 matching over 12 bases. CDR1 MGHRA and CDR2 YSYEKL come from the germline V gene. CDR3 length: 14 residues. V trimming: 4 bases; J trimming: 5 bases; junction bases outside the gene matches: 2. The CDR3 spells CASSRTSGDETQYF. In DNA form, the CDR3 reads TGCGCCAGCAGCCGGACTAGCGGGGATGAGACCCAGTACTTC.

The rearrangement joins TRBV20-1 to TRBJ2-1, with D maybe TRBD2 (5 bases). The CDR3 is made up of 12 amino acids. Between the trimmed V and J ends, which lost 6 bases and 12 bases, there was a span of 18 bases. Per the germline V gene, CDR1 is DFQATT and CDR2 is SNEGSKA (reference sequence). The CDR3 nucleotides read TGCAGTGCGCCAGCCTCAATCGCGGGGCAGTTCTTC. Amino acid sequence: CSAPASIAGQFF.

This clonotype was observed many times. J is TRBJ2-4 and V is TRBV7-9; D could derive from TRBD1 or TRBD2 (5 bases each). The V gene's germline CDR1 is SEHNR and CDR2 FQNEAQ (reference sequence). V lost 5 bases and J 0 bases, leaving 17 bases between the germline ends. The CDR3 contains 17 residues. Here the CDR3 DNA reads TGTGCCAGCAGCCCCCCCGGGCCGGGGCTAGCCAAAAACATTCAGTACTTC. Its translation is CASSPPGPGLAKNIQYF.

This clonotype was detected many times. The V gene is TRBV12-3 or TRBV12-4, the J gene TRBJ1-2, with D uncertain. This CDR3 comprises 15 residues. V was trimmed by 3 bases and J by 6 bases, leaving 17 bases between them. CDR3 sequence (DNA): TGTGCCAGCAGTTTGAATCTAATGAGCGGGGATGGCTACACCTTC. Its protein is CASSLNLMSGDGYTF.

This clonotype turned up a few times. The chain uses TRBV11-2 and TRBJ2-5; D is undetermined. Per the germline V gene, CDR1 is SGHAT and CDR2 is FQNNGV. V dropped 0 bases and J dropped 1 base, with 6 bases sitting between them. CDR3 length equals 14 residues. The CDR3 region has the DNA TGTGCCAGCAGCTTAGAAGTGTCCCAAGAGACCCAGTACTTC. Amino acids: CASSLEVSQETQYF.

This clonotype appeared many times. V and J are TRBV12-3 or TRBV12-4 and TRBJ2-7, with a tentative D call TRBD2 (5 bases). Trimming pared 2 bases from V and 3 bases from J, leaving 11 bases between. The CDR3 covers 14 residues. This CDR3 reads CASSLIGEGYEQYF. The CDR3 DNA is TGTGCCAGCAGTTTAATTGGAGAGGGCTACGAGCAGTACTTC.

V is TRBV20-1 and J is TRBJ2-7, with D tentatively TRBD1 or TRBD2 (6 bases each). Germline V gene data show CDR1 as DFQATT and CDR2 as SNEGSKA (reference sequence). Between the trimmed V and J ends, which lost 6 bases and 2 bases, there was a span of 23 bases. The CDR3 sequence is 16 residues long. The CDR3 region has the DNA TGCAGTGCGGAGGGGGGACTTTCCCGGGTTCCCTACGAGCAGTACTTC. Its protein product is CSAEGGLSRVPYEQYF.

Comments on this clonotype: Just one base apart from a much larger clone, this may be a read error. This chain joins TRBV12-3 or TRBV12-4 and TRBJ2-1; perhaps TRBD1 as D (6 bases). The CDR3 sequence is 11 residues long. The CDR3 loop reads CSSMRGIEQFF. The CDR3 DNA sequence: TGTTCCAGCATGAGGGGGATTGAGCAGTTCTTC.